This T cell receptor beta chain came from a study of beta chain features in type 1 diabetes. The V gene lost 2 bases and the J gene lost 7 bases, with 12 bases spanning the gap. The CDR3 sequence is 14 residues long. Germline V gives CDR1 LNHNV, CDR2 YYDKDF (reference sequence). Reverse transcribing all isolated RNA meant expressed TCRB transcripts were sequenced. Sequencing was performed with immunoSEQ multiplex PCR; in TCRdb, only in-frame clones are kept and a portion is missing. The table shows hundreds of thousands of clones, with roughly 15% occurring only once. This clone was seen more than once but under ten times. Sorting of CD4+ naive, central memory, regulatory and stem cell-like memory cells was performed via CD45RO/CCR7/CD25/CD127/CD95/CD27.

The specimen was naive CD4+ T cells from blood. This sequence joins TRBV15 and TRBJ2-1; possibly TRBD2 for D (6 bases). The receptor's source is a woman aged 18 to 35 in good health. The CDR3 DNA reads as TGTGCCACCAGCAGAAGGACTACTGAAAATGAGCAGTTCTTC. As protein: CATSRRTTENEQFF.